This T cell receptor beta chain derives from a study of blood T cells in healthy people across ages. Study-wide points: A roughly linear fall in TCR beta diversity per million T cells was seen with increasing age.

As for this clonotype: The target antigen is unknown.

Donors were systemically healthy Caucasian individuals from Russia aged 6 to 90 years. Every donor contributed 7.5 to 10 milliliters of peripheral blood by blood draw. RNA extraction gave at least 5 micrograms of total RNA per sample. With a J-beta primer mix and a sample-barcoded 5' primer, a second PCR ran 7 to 11 cycles. TCRdb re-derived calls from the 5' RACE reads in MiXCR, one entry per CDR3 protein. The sample carries over 600,000 distinct CDR3 sequences, more than 50% recorded once. With 1 base removed from V and 3 bases from J, the gap between germline ends came to 5 bases. Germline loops: CDR1 GTSNPN, CDR2 SVGIG (reference sequence). The CDR3 has 12 amino acids.

The specimen was blood. The clonotype originates from a man aged 40-50 years in good health. The chain combines TRBV30 with TRBJ2-3, with D uncertain. The CDR3 bases are TGTGCCTGGAGTGAATTTACAGATACGCAGTATTTT. Its protein product is CAWSEFTDTQYF. Using reference TRBV30 and TRBJ2-3 for the parts outside the CDR3, the full variable domain is SQTIHQWPATLVQPVGSPLSLECTVEGTSNPNLYWYRQAAGRGLQLLFYSVGIGQISSEVPQNLSASRPQDRQFILSSKKLLLSDSGFYLCAWSEFTDTQYFGPGTRLTVL.